Below are 20 T cell receptor beta chains sequenced from a single sample in a study of blood T cell repertoires in COVID-19. Here immunoSEQ multiplex PCR was the method, and the copy in TCRdb shows in-frame clones only, minus some. Among approximately 260,000 clones listed, approximately 88% were seen once. The sequenced sample consisted of peripheral blood. These receptors came from a man aged 50 or older with acute or convalescent COVID-19.

This clone was seen only a few times. This chain joins TRBV5-6 and TRBJ2-2, with 7 bases lining up with TRBD2. The germline gives CDR1 SGHDT, CDR2 YYEEEE. This CDR3 is 16 amino acids long. Unmatched junction bases numbered 7, after V lost 5 bases and J lost 0 bases. For the CDR3, the DNA is TGTGCCAGCAGATCAGGCGGGGGTACGAACACCGGGGAGCTGTTTTTT. It yields the protein CASRSGGGTNTGELFF. Combining the CDR3 with reference TRBV5-6 and TRBJ2-2 gives the whole variable domain DAGVTQSPTHLIKTRGQQVTLRCSPKSGHDTVSWYQQALGQGPQFIFQYYEEEERQRGNFPDRFSGHQFPNYSSELNVNALLLGDSALYLCASRSGGGTNTGELFFGEGSRLTVL.

The chain is built from TRBV6-1 and TRBJ1-1; the D is unclear. The CDR3 is made up of 16 amino acids. Looked up from germline, CDR1 is MNHNS and CDR2 is SASEGT. Trimming took 2 bases from V and 3 from J, leaving 16 bases between them. CDR3 in amino acids: CASSESFGQVHTEAFF. The DNA for the CDR3 is TGTGCCAGCAGTGAAAGTTTTGGTCAGGTTCACACTGAAGCTTTCTTT.

The chain combines TRBV3-1 (or the pseudogene TRBV3-2) with TRBJ1-5, with TRBD1 matching 9 bases. After removal of 8 bases from V and 4 bases from J, the junction contained 6 bases not matched to a gene. Per the germline V gene, CDR1 is LGHDT and CDR2 is YNNKEL (reference sequence). CDR3 length equals 14 residues. The CDR3 loop is CASEQGAMNQPQHF. The CDR3 region has the DNA TGTGCCAGCGAACAGGGGGCCATGAATCAGCCCCAGCATTTT.

This clone was seen a single time. The chain links TRBV2 to TRBJ1-6; TRBD1 is a possible D gene (5 bases). Between the trimmed V and J ends, which lost 3 bases and 10 bases, there was a span of 10 bases. This CDR3 spans 13 amino acids. From germline, CDR1 is SNHLY and CDR2 FYNNEI. CDR3 sequence (DNA): TGTGCCAGCAGTGATCGGGGGGAATCACCCCTCCACTTT. Its translation: CASSDRGESPLHF. The full variable domain, its missing parts supplied by reference TRBV2 and TRBJ1-6, is EPEVTQTPSHQVTQMGQEVILRCVPISNHLYFYWYRQILGQKVEFLVSFYNNEISEKSEIFDDQFSVERPDGSNFTLKIRSTKLEDSAMYFCASSDRGESPLHFGNGTRLTVT.

This sequence joins TRBV19 and TRBJ1-6, with a tentative D call TRBD1 (5 bases). The CDR3 extends over 16 amino acids. Germline CDR1 is LNHDA and CDR2 is SQIVND (reference sequence). V shed 1 base and J shed 6 bases, with 13 bases lying between them. The CDR3 protein is CASSIGYRGLNSPLHF. The CDR3 DNA reads TGTGCCAGTAGTATAGGATATCGGGGACTTAATTCACCCCTCCACTTT.

About this clone: Other DNA sequences in this specimen translate into the identical CDR3. This chain joins TRBV30 and TRBJ1-5; TRBD1 might be the D (6 bases). The V and J ends lost 3 bases and 4 bases respectively, with 10 bases between them. Per the germline V gene, CDR1 is GTSNPN and CDR2 is SVGIG (reference sequence). This CDR3 is 13 amino acids long. The CDR3 nucleotides are TGTGCCTGGAGCGGGGGGCGGAATCAGCCCCAGCATTTT. Protein: CAWSGGRNQPQHF.

The genes are TRBV5-1 and TRBJ1-4; 10 positions match TRBD1. From germline, CDR1 is SGHRS and CDR2 YFSETQ. The junction had 1 base not matched to a gene; V was cut back by 4 bases and J by 7 bases. The CDR3 is made up of 13 amino acids. CDR3: CASSGQGGEKLFF. The CDR3, as DNA: TGCGCCAGCAGCGGACAGGGGGGTGAAAAACTGTTTTTT.

DNA of the CDR3: TGTGCCAGCAGCTACGGAGCACAGGGACAAGAGACCCAGTACTTC. Translating gives CASSYGAQGQETQYF. The chain is built from TRBV7-3 and TRBJ2-5; D is possibly TRBD1 (6 bases). The V end was cut by 4 bases, the J end by 2 bases, with 14 bases between. Germline CDR1 is SGHTA and CDR2 is FQGTGA. The CDR3 is 15 amino acids.

The genes are TRBV9 and TRBJ2-1; 10 positions match TRBD2. The germline V gene has CDR1 SGDLS and CDR2 YYNGEE. This CDR3 has 15 amino acids. V shed 4 bases and J 7 bases; nucleotides not matched to a gene: 8. The CDR3, as DNA: TGTGCCAGCAGCAAACTAGCGGGAAATAGGAATGAGCAGTTCTTC. The encoded protein is CASSKLAGNRNEQFF.

V usage is TRBV4-1 and J usage is TRBJ2-3, with D perhaps TRBD1 (7 bases). The CDR3 is 13 residues long. The V and J ends lost 3 bases and 13 bases respectively, with 17 bases between them. Per the germline V gene, CDR1 is MGHRA and CDR2 is YSYEKL. CDR3 amino acids: CASSQEGALLKYF. The CDR3 bases are TGCGCCAGCAGCCAGGAGGGGGCCCTACTAAAGTATTTT.

This rearrangement joins TRBV3-1 (or the pseudogene TRBV3-2) to TRBJ1-6; D gene uncertain. Per the germline V gene, CDR1 is LGHDT and CDR2 is YNNKEL (reference sequence). The germline V and J ends were trimmed by 0 bases and 8 bases, with 11 bases remaining between them. The CDR3 spans 15 residues. The CDR3 reads CASSQDRFTDSPLHF. DNA of the CDR3: TGTGCCAGCAGCCAAGATCGATTTACTGATTCACCCCTCCACTTT.

V is TRBV30 and J is TRBJ2-2, with TRBD1 identical over 9 bases. J was trimmed by 10 bases and V by 5 bases; bases with no gene match: 11. The CDR3 length is 14 residues. Germline V CDR1 and CDR2: GTSNPN, SVGIG (reference sequence). CDR3 sequence: CAWGDRVVDEELFF. DNA of the CDR3: TGTGCCTGGGGGGACAGGGTCGTGGATGAGGAGCTGTTTTTT.

The CDR3 spells CASRVGEGTGELFF. As DNA, the CDR3 is TGTGCCAGTCGGGTGGGGGAGGGCACCGGGGAGCTGTTTTTT. This chain joins TRBV19 and TRBJ2-2, with 7 bases fitting TRBD2. V trimming: 8 bases; J trimming: 4 bases; junction bases outside the gene matches: 7. There are 14 residues in the CDR3. The germline V gene has CDR1 LNHDA and CDR2 SQIVND (reference sequence).

This clone was seen only a few times. The chain couples TRBV4-2 to TRBJ1-1, with no clear D. The CDR3 is made up of 18 amino acids. Germline V lookup: CDR1 LGHNA, CDR2 YNFKEQ. The V gene lost 4 bases and the J gene lost 0 bases, with 21 bases spanning the gap. Here the CDR3 reads CASSLELWGGEMNTEAFF. The CDR3 coding sequence is TGTGCCAGCAGCCTAGAGTTGTGGGGAGGTGAAATGAACACTGAAGCTTTCTTT.

The rearrangement links TRBV9 to TRBJ2-5, with 9 bases matching TRBD1. The ends lost 0 bases at V and 5 bases at J; junction bases unmatched: 8. The CDR3 sequence is 16 residues long. CDR1 and CDR2 from the germline V gene are SGDLS and YYNGEE. In nucleotides, the CDR3 is TGTGCCAGCAGCGTAGAGGGACAGGGAAGAGGGGAGACCCAGTACTTC. Translated, it gives CASSVEGQGRGETQYF. Combining the CDR3 with reference TRBV9 and TRBJ2-5 gives the whole variable domain DSGVTQTPKHLITATGQRVTLRCSPRSGDLSVYWYQQSLDQGLQFLIQYYNGEERAKGNILERFSAQQFPDLHSELNLSSLELGDSALYFCASSVEGQGRGETQYFGPGTRLLVL.

The chain carries TRBV18 and TRBJ2-1, with 7 bases fitting TRBD2. CDR1 is KGHSH, CDR2 LQKENI, per germline. The CDR3 contains 15 residues. V shed 5 bases and J 0 bases; nucleotides not matched to a gene: 4. The CDR3 here is CASSMSGDSYNEQFF. The CDR3 region has the DNA TGTGCCAGCTCAATGAGCGGGGACTCCTACAATGAGCAGTTCTTC.

CDR3 sequence (DNA): TGTGCCAGCAGCCAGGGAGGGGTTATGAGCAATCAGCCCCAGCATTTT. This gives the protein CASSQGGVMSNQPQHF. V usage is TRBV3-1 (or the pseudogene TRBV3-2) and J usage is TRBJ1-5; weak D call: TRBD1 (5 bases). Trimming removed 3 bases from V and 1 base from J, with 13 bases in between. This CDR3 region has 16 residues. The germline gives CDR1 LGHDT, CDR2 YNNKEL (reference sequence).

The rearrangement uses TRBV7-8 and TRBJ2-5, with 8 nucleotides matching TRBD1. The CDR3 has 15 residues. Germline CDR1 SGHVS, CDR2 FQNEAQ. V was pared by 4 bases and J by 5 bases, with 9 bases of the junction left unmatched. CDR3: CASSSRDRSRETQYF. Here the CDR3 DNA reads TGTGCCAGCAGCTCGCGGGACAGGTCACGGGAGACCCAGTACTTC.

The chain is built from TRBV24-1 and TRBJ1-2; D is unclear. Germline V gene lookup returns CDR1 KGHDR and CDR2 SFDVKD. CDR3 length: 13 residues. V lost 4 bases and J lost 6, with 11 bases in between. The CDR3 reads CATSDGRYNGYTF. The CDR3 coding sequence is TGTGCCACCAGTGACGGCAGGTACAATGGCTACACCTTC.

This rearrangement joins TRBV6-5 to TRBJ1-1, with D tentatively TRBD1 (5 bases). In germline, CDR1 is MNHEY, CDR2 SVGAGI. This CDR3 has 13 amino acids. With 6 bases removed from V and 3 bases from J, the gap between germline ends came to 11 bases. Here the CDR3 reads CASRSVRDTEAFF. The DNA for the CDR3 is TGTGCCAGCAGATCGGTCAGGGACACTGAAGCTTTCTTT.